This T cell receptor beta chain was retrieved from a study of cytomegalovirus exposure and HLA in healthy donors. From germline, CDR1 is SGHVS and CDR2 FQNEAQ. This CDR3 spans 10 amino acids. V lost 5 bases to trimming and J lost 10 bases, with 6 bases between them. Primers included in the PCR were 60 Vbeta and 13 Jbeta primers. The data were produced by immunoSEQ multiplex PCR, yet TCRdb's version contains in-frame clones alone and is incomplete. There are about 72,000 clones in the sample, with approximately 13% held by the top ten. The material sequenced was PBMCs. The clonotype comes from a man aged 45 to 65 in good health and CMV-seropositive. The gene calls are TRBV7-8 and TRBJ2-1, with D hard to call. CDR3 residues: CASSPLEQFF. DNA of the CDR3: TGTGCCAGCAGCCCTCTGGAGCAGTTCTTC.